These 15 T cell receptor beta chains originate from one sample sequenced in a study of blood T cells in healthy people across ages. Primed by a sample-barcoded 5' primer and a J-beta primer mix, a second PCR proceeded for about 7 to 11 cycles. TCRdb fed the 5' RACE reads into MiXCR, producing one record per CDR3 protein. Of 780,000 or so distinct CDR3 sequences in the sample, roughly three fifths were seen once. The sample consisted of blood. Receptor source: a man aged 40-50 years in good health.

The J gene is TRBJ2-3, the V gene TRBV9; 7 bases are shared with TRBD2. V was clipped by 4 bases and J by 2 bases; unmatched bases: 10. Germline values: CDR1 SGDLS, CDR2 YYNGEE. The CDR3 covers 16 residues. The CDR3 reads CASSSRGVKVTDTQYF. The DNA of the CDR3 is TGTGCCAGCAGCTCCCGGGGGGTAAAGGTCACAGATACGCAGTATTTT.

CDR3 DNA sequence: TGTGCCAGCAGTTACACGGGACTAGCAAGGGATGAGCAGTTCTTC. Its protein is CASSYTGLARDEQFF. The rearrangement links TRBV6-2 or TRBV6-3 to TRBJ2-1; 9 nucleotides align to TRBD2. The CDR3 totals 15 residues. Germline V gene data show CDR1 as MNHEY and CDR2 as SVGEGT. V lost 2 bases, J lost 8 bases, and 7 bases stayed unmatched.

The V gene is TRBV27, the J gene TRBJ2-1, with 13 bases aligning to TRBD2. The J segment lost 2 bases and the V segment lost 10 bases, leaving 8 bases of the junction unmatched. The CDR3 is made up of 16 amino acids. The germline V gene encodes CDR1 MNHEY and CDR2 SMNVEV (reference sequence). CDR3 sequence: CATRRLAGGPYNEQFF. The DNA for the CDR3 is TGTGCCACCCGTCGACTAGCGGGAGGTCCCTACAATGAGCAGTTCTTC.

With respect to this clonotype: One end of the junction fails to match germline, which may point to a read error. The chain joins TRBV5-1 to TRBJ2-5, with 10 positions matching TRBD1. CDR3 length equals 16 residues. The germline gives CDR1 SGHRS, CDR2 YFSETQ. CDR3 coding DNA: TGCGCCAGCGGCTTCGGCCCGGGACAGGGGCAAGAGACCCAGTACTTC. Encoded protein: CASGFGPGQGQETQYF.

V gene TRBV6-5 combines with J gene TRBJ1-6; D possibly corresponds to TRBD1 (5 bases). The CDR3 is made up of 13 amino acids. Trimming shortened V by 10 bases and J by 3 bases, and 10 bases separated the two germline ends. CDR1 MNHEY and CDR2 SVGAGI come from the germline V gene. CDR3 sequence reads: CATLGDYNSPLHF. CDR3 DNA sequence: TGTGCCACTTTGGGGGACTATAATTCACCCCTCCACTTT.

Only a few counts were recorded for this clonotype. The chain carries TRBV4-3 and TRBJ2-7; D is ambiguous. V was shortened by 0 bases and J by 4 bases, with 10 bases between the two germline ends. The germline V gene encodes CDR1 LGHNA and CDR2 YSLEER. CDR3 length: 14 residues. CDR3 loop: CASSQDRSQYEQYF. The DNA for the CDR3 is TGCGCCAGCAGCCAAGATCGCAGCCAATACGAGCAGTACTTC.

The sample holds a few counts of this clonotype. This sequence joins TRBV2 and TRBJ2-7; 9 bases fit TRBD1. There are 13 residues in the CDR3. Germline lookup yields CDR1 SNHLY and CDR2 FYNNEI. V gave up 6 bases and J gave up 4 bases; unmatched junction bases: 4. The CDR3 bases are TGTGCCAGCAGCTGGACAGGGGAGTACGAGCAGTACTTC. Its protein is CASSWTGEYEQYF.

The chain uses TRBV20-1 and TRBJ2-7; D is perhaps TRBD1 (5 bases). From germline, CDR1 is DFQATT and CDR2 SNEGSKA (reference sequence). The V gene lost 4 bases and the J gene lost 4 bases, with 11 bases spanning the gap. This CDR3 has 12 amino acids. CDR3 region: CSAKGRLYEQYF. The CDR3 nucleotides read TGCAGTGCTAAGGGGCGCTTGTACGAGCAGTACTTC.

The CDR3 DNA reads as TGCGCCAGCAGCTTGGACTTACAGGGACCCCCTGGCTATGGCTACACCTTC. Its protein is CASSLDLQGPPGYGYTF. The chain combines TRBV5-1 with TRBJ1-2; the D gene is possibly TRBD1 (6 bases). The germline V and J ends were trimmed by 0 bases and 4 bases, with 19 bases remaining between them. The CDR3 runs 17 residues. The V gene's germline CDR1 is SGHRS and CDR2 YFSETQ.

As DNA, the CDR3 is TGCAGTGCTCATTATAGCGGGGGGGGACCAGAGACCCAGTACTTC. Translating gives CSAHYSGGGPETQYF. The chain couples TRBV20-1 to TRBJ2-5; 11 bases fit TRBD2. The CDR3 totals 15 residues. V lost 5 bases, J lost 4 bases, and 9 bases stayed unmatched. CDR1 is DFQATT and CDR2 is SNEGSKA in the germline V gene (reference sequence).

This clonotype was counted between two and nine times. The CDR3 DNA reads as TGTGCCAGCAGTCAAAACCCCAGCGGGGCAGATACGCAGTATTTT. The encoded protein is CASSQNPSGADTQYF. The chain joins TRBV7-3 to TRBJ2-3; TRBD2 matches 7 bases. CDR1 SGHTA and CDR2 FQGTGA come from the germline V gene. There are 15 residues in the CDR3. The J segment lost 4 bases and the V segment lost 6 bases, leaving 10 bases of the junction unmatched. Drawing the rest from reference TRBV7-3 and TRBJ2-3, the complete variable domain is GAGVSQTPSNKVTEKGKYVELRCDPISGHTALYWYRQSLGQGPEFLIYFQGTGAADDSGLPNDRFFAVRPEGSVSTLKIQRTERGDSAVYLCASSQNPSGADTQYFGPGTRLTVL.

The rearrangement uses TRBV6-5 and TRBJ2-3; weak D call: TRBD1 (6 bases). V dropped 6 bases and J dropped 2 bases, with 12 bases sitting between them. The CDR3 has 14 residues. Per the germline V gene, CDR1 is MNHEY and CDR2 is SVGAGI. The CDR3 region is CASRPGHITDTQYF. CDR3 nucleotide sequence: TGTGCCAGCAGACCGGGACATATCACAGATACGCAGTATTTT.

The rearrangement uses TRBV7-7 and TRBJ2-7; D is unresolved. In germline, CDR1 is SSHAT, CDR2 FNYEAQ (reference sequence). The CDR3 has 15 residues. V was pared by 1 base and J by 8 bases, with 18 bases between. The DNA for the CDR3 is TGTGCCAGCAGCTTAGACCGGACGTCCGGCGGACAGCAGTACTTC. This gives the protein CASSLDRTSGGQQYF. The variable domain in full, completed from reference TRBV7-7 and TRBJ2-7, reads GAGVSQSPRYKVTKRGQDVTLRCDPISSHATLYWYQQALGQGPEFLTYFNYEAQPDKSGLPSDRFSAERPEGSISTLTIQRTEQRDSAMYRCASSLDRTSGGQQYFGPGTRLTVT.

This rearrangement joins TRBV6-2 or TRBV6-3 to TRBJ1-4; D gene uncertain. The CDR3 runs to 13 residues. Per germline, CDR1 MNHEY and CDR2 SVGEGT. Trimming removed 5 bases at V and 6 bases at J, with 10 bases between. CDR3 sequence (DNA): TGTGCCAGCAGTGACGGCGGGTATGAAAAACTGTTTTTT. Amino acid sequence: CASSDGGYEKLFF.

The V and J genes are TRBV4-3 and TRBJ2-3; possibly TRBD1 or TRBD2 for D (6 bases each). Per the germline V gene, CDR1 is LGHNA and CDR2 is YSLEER. The V end lost 0 bases, the J end lost 1 base, and 14 bases lay between the germline ends. This CDR3 is 17 amino acids long. CDR3 protein: CASSQELGGTGTDTQYF. In DNA, the CDR3 is TGCGCCAGCAGCCAAGAACTAGGGGGGACTGGCACAGATACGCAGTATTTT.